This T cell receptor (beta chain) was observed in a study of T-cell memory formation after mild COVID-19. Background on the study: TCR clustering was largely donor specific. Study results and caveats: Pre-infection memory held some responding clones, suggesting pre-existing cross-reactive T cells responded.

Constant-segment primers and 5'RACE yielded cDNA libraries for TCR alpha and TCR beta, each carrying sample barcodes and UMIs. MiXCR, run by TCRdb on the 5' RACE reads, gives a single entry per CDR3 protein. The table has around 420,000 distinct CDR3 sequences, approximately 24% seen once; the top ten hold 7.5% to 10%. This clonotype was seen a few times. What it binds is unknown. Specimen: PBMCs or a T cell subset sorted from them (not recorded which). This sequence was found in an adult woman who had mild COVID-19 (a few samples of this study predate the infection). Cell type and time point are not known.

This chain's CDR3 is CASSRQMVEKLFF. The CDR3 nucleotides are TGCGCCAGCAGCCGACAAATGGTGGAAAAACTGTTTTTT. The chain links TRBV4-1 to TRBJ1-4, with D unresolved. Trimming cost V 4 bases and J 8 bases, with 11 bases left between them. CDR3 length equals 13 residues. Looked up from germline, CDR1 is MGHRA and CDR2 is YSYEKL.